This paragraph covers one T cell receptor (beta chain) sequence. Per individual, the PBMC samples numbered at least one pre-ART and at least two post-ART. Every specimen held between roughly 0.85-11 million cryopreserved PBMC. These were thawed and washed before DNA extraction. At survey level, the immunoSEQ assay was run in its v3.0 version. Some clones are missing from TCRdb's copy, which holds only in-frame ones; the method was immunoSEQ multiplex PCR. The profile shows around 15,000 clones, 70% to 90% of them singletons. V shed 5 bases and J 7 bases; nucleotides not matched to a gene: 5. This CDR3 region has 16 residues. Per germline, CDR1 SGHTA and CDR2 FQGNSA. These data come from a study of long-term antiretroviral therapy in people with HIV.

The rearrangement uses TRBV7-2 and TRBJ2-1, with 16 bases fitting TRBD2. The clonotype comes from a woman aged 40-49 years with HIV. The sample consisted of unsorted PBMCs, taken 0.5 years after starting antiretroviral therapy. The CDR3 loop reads CASSPQGLAGGNEQFF. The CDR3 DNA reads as TGTGCCAGCAGCCCCCAGGGACTAGCGGGAGGGAATGAGCAGTTCTTC.